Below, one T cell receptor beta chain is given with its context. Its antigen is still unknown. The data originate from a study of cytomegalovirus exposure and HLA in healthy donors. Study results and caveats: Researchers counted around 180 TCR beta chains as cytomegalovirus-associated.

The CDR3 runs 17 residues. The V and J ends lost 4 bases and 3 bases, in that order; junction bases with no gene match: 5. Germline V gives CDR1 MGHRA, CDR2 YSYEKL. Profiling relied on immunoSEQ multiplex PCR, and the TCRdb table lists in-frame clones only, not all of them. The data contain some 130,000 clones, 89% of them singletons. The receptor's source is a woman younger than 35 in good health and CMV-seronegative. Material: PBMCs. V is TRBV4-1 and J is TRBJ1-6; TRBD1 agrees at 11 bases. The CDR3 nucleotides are TGCGCCAGCAGCCCAGGGACAGGGGGACTCTATAATTCACCCCTCCACTTT. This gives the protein CASSPGTGGLYNSPLHF.